This TCR beta chain was profiled in a study of blood T cells in healthy people across ages (dated by TCRdb to 2015 to 2017). Concerning the study at large: In model experiments, template switching captured about one uniquely barcoded TCR beta cDNA molecule for every two T cells. Two additional independent replicas of 1 million unique cDNA reads from the same blood draw were analyzed for two donors (one aged 18 to 29 and one aged 80 or older). To avoid experimental bias, donors of different ages were distributed randomly across sequencing lanes. To track age-related changes in TCR beta repertoire diversity, the study relied on deep sequencing normalized with unique cDNA molecular identifiers. The donors were split into four age groups: young (average about 16 years), middle-aged (roughly 42), aged (more than 60) and long-lived (approximately 89).

Study-wide conclusions, independent of this receptor: The long-lived group showed more naive CD4+ T cells, fewer expanded clones and increased TCR diversity than the aged group, suggesting age selection. The percentage of naive T cells measured by flow cytometry correlated strongly with observed TCR beta diversity. Observed TCR beta diversity per million T cells fell roughly linearly with age, and a significant reduction was already apparent by age roughly 40. Since profiling was done on bulk unsorted PBMCs, naive and antigen-experienced compartments could not be conclusively compared. Estimates of total diversity from one million sequenced T cells were regarded as lower bounds and underestimates. Because the CMV infection status of the donors was unknown, age-related changes in expanded clonotypes may potentially have been confounded.

CDR1 and CDR2, looked up from the germline V gene, are SGHRS and YFSETQ. Inclusive of the bounding cysteine and phenylalanine, the CDR3 is 13 residues long. The CDR3 DNA has 39 bases and is translated from base 1. The V and J ends are trimmed by 2 bases and 10 bases, leaving 14 bases between them. To note about this clonotype: Its binding antigen is unknown. No much larger clonotype is one base removed from it; base qualities were not supplied.

The protocol used for the library was 5' RACE. The data were produced on an Illumina HiSeq 2500. The second PCR ran for roughly 7 to 12 cycles and used a J-beta primer mix along with a sample-barcoded 5' primer. A unique molecular identifier was introduced onto each TCR beta cDNA molecule by a template-switch 5' adaptor carrying 12 random nucleotides. Each sample yielded at least 2.5 million CDR3-containing paired-end reads. First-strand cDNA synthesis was performed from all RNA using the Mint cDNA synthesis kit, with priming by a TRBC-specific oligonucleotide. After uracil-DNA glycosylase treatment, a first 18-cycle PCR used universal primers M1SS and BC2_uni_R on all cDNA. Under the source paper's analysis protocol: For normalization, 1 million high-quality reads, each with a distinct molecular identifier, were randomly selected from each sample. Instead of being binned into consensus sequences, reads with shared molecular identifiers were discarded. CDR3 identification, clonotype clustering and error correction used MiTCR with a Q25 quality threshold and the strictest error-elimination algorithm. A nonparametric unseen species model with Euler transformation was used to estimate a lower bound on total TCR beta diversity. The public reads were quality trimmed at Q25 with fastp and then assembled into clones with MiXCR by TCRdb, keeping productive beta chains. Identical CDR3 protein sequences are pooled into one entry, listed with their most common genes and DNA. The V and J calls, along with clone size, are taken from TCRdb and not from the paper's own processing. Here the sample has some 1.1 million distinct CDR3 sequences; approximately 38% occur a single time. The ten top clones hold around 13% of the sample.

The donors were 40 or so Caucasian individuals from Russia, aged about 6 to 100 years, who were systemically healthy. Ten milliliters of peripheral blood were drawn from each donor into EDTA-treated Vacutainer tubes. Ficoll-Paque density-gradient centrifugation was used to isolate PBMCs, with at least 6.5 million per sample. Trizol reagent was used to extract total RNA from PBMCs, with at least 6 micrograms per sample. For every donor, an aliquot of PBMCs went through flow cytometry to measure the percentages of naive CD45RAhigh/CD27high T cells. This sequence was found in a man in his late teens or twenties in good health. The chain links TRBV5-1 with TRBJ2-3, with the D gene tentatively TRBD1 or TRBD2, based on 5 matching bases in each. Sequencing input: blood. The CDR3 region has the sequence CASSLVVGRAQYF. The DNA is as follows: TGCGCCAGCAGCTTAGTAGTGGGACGGGCGCAGTATTTT. Extended through the reference TRBV5-1 and TRBJ2-3 proteins, this CDR3 yields the full variable domain: KAGVTQTPRYLIKTRGQQVTLSCSPISGHRSVSWYQQTPGQGLQFLFEYFSETQRNKGNFPGRFSGRQFSNSRSEMNVSTLELGDSALYLCASSLVVGRAQYFGPGTRLTVL.